The 21 T cell receptor beta chains listed next were all sequenced from one sample in a study of T cell changes during pregnancy in multiple sclerosis. Generated by immunoSEQ multiplex PCR, the TCRdb table keeps only in-frame clones and is missing some. The table has about 75,000 clones, 90% to 95% seen once. Specimen: CD4+ T cells from peripheral blood mononuclear cells, collected before pregnancy. The receptors were gathered from a female donor with multiple sclerosis, enrolled in a pregnancy study.

This chain connects TRBV6-6 to TRBJ2-1, with 9 bases lining up with TRBD1. CDR3 length: 16 amino acids. Unmatched junction bases numbered 10, after V lost 6 bases and J lost 4 bases. Germline V gene data show CDR1 as MNHNY and CDR2 as SVGAGI (reference sequence). DNA of the CDR3: TGTGCCAGCAGAAAAGGGGGGGACAGGGTTTACAATGAGCAGTTCTTC. It specifies CASRKGGDRVYNEQFF.

V gene TRBV27 combines with J gene TRBJ2-1; 7 positions agree with TRBD1. V was pared by 7 bases and J by 2 bases, with 11 bases of the junction left unmatched. Germline V lookup: CDR1 MNHEY, CDR2 SMNVEV (reference sequence). CDR3 length: 16 residues. The CDR3 sequence is CASNIMGGTAYNEQFF. The CDR3 nucleotides are TGTGCCAGCAACATAATGGGTGGGACAGCCTACAATGAGCAGTTCTTC.

V is TRBV29-1 and J is TRBJ2-1, with 10 bases lining up with TRBD1. V lost 6 bases, J lost 3 bases, and 11 bases stayed unmatched. CDR1 is SQVTM and CDR2 is ANQGSEA in the germline V gene. CDR3 length: 16 residues. This chain's CDR3 is CSVGASRDRGYNEQFF. The DNA for the CDR3 is TGCAGCGTAGGGGCTTCCCGGGACAGGGGCTACAATGAGCAGTTCTTC.

V usage is TRBV7-2 and J usage is TRBJ1-1; D remains ambiguous. This CDR3 is built from 15 residues. CDR1 and CDR2 (germline): SGHTA, FQGNSA. V was clipped by 1 base and J by 1 base, with 10 bases between them. The DNA for the CDR3 is TGTGCCAGCAGCTTAGTCGGTCCGGGGAACACTGAAGCTTTCTTT. Its protein is CASSLVGPGNTEAFF.

The chain combines TRBV19 with TRBJ1-5; D perhaps matches TRBD1 (5 bases). Germline V gene data show CDR1 as LNHDA and CDR2 as SQIVND (reference sequence). This CDR3 has 15 residues. The germline V and J ends were trimmed by 3 bases and 6 bases, with 15 bases remaining between them. CDR3 protein: CASSMLGGSGQPQHF. The CDR3 region has the DNA TGTGCCAGTAGTATGTTGGGGGGTTCCGGTCAGCCCCAGCATTTT.

The chain employs TRBV5-1 and TRBJ1-1; D gene ambiguous. This CDR3 contains 13 residues. Germline-derived CDR1 and CDR2 are SGHRS and YFSETQ. V lost 0 bases and J lost 4, with 7 bases in between. The CDR3 reads CASSLDMATEAFF. Written as DNA, the CDR3 is TGCGCCAGCAGCTTGGATATGGCCACTGAAGCTTTCTTT.

This clone was seen more than once but under ten times. The V gene is TRBV29-1, the J gene TRBJ1-1; 9 positions agree with TRBD1. CDR3 length: 13 amino acids. Germline CDR1 SQVTM, CDR2 ANQGSEA. With 2 bases clipped from V and 4 bases from J, the junction kept 2 bases outside the gene matches. CDR3 amino acids: CSVETQGATEAFF. The CDR3 bases are TGCAGCGTTGAAACACAGGGGGCCACTGAAGCTTTCTTT.

The V and J genes are TRBV7-9 and TRBJ2-1, with D perhaps matching TRBD2 (6 bases). CDR3 length: 17 residues. Trimming removed 2 bases from V and 0 bases from J, with 14 bases in between. Germline values: CDR1 SEHNR, CDR2 FQNEAQ (reference sequence). CDR3 amino acids: CASSLISGRSSYNEQFF. The CDR3 DNA follows: TGTGCCAGCAGCTTAATTTCCGGGAGAAGCTCCTACAATGAGCAGTTCTTC.

The sample holds one count of this clone. The rearrangement joins TRBV28 to TRBJ1-6; TRBD1 agrees at 7 bases. V was clipped by 5 bases and J by 8 bases; unmatched bases: 12. CDR1 and CDR2 from the germline V gene are MDHEN and SYDVKM. The CDR3 extends over 16 amino acids. Written as DNA, the CDR3 is TGTGCCAGCAGTCCGATCGAAGGGGGCAGGTATTCACCCCTCCACTTT. It encodes CASSPIEGGRYSPLHF. The whole variable domain, filled in from reference TRBV28 and TRBJ1-6, reads DVKVTQSSRYLVKRTGEKVFLECVQDMDHENMFWYRQDPGLGLRLIYFSYDVKMKEKGDIPEGYSVSREKKERFSLILESASTNQTSMYLCASSPIEGGRYSPLHFGNGTRLTVT.

This clone has only one observation. The V gene is TRBV28, the J gene TRBJ2-1; 8 nucleotides line up with TRBD2. The germline CDR1 and CDR2 sequences are MDHEN and SYDVKM. This CDR3 is 14 amino acids long. The ends lost 8 bases at V and 7 bases at J; junction bases unmatched: 10. DNA for the CDR3: TGTGCCAGCGGCCTGGGGACTAGTGGGAATGAGCAGTTCTTC. Amino acids: CASGLGTSGNEQFF.

The rearrangement joins TRBV6-6 to TRBJ1-5; D gene ambiguous. This CDR3 has 13 residues. Germline assignment: CDR1 MNHNY and CDR2 SVGAGI (reference sequence). Trimming took off 7 bases at V and 3 bases at J, with 10 bases between the two ends. The CDR3 coding sequence is TGTGCCAGCAATCGACAATCCAATCAGCCCCAGCATTTT. It encodes CASNRQSNQPQHF.

This sequence joins TRBV5-8 and TRBJ2-5, with D possibly being TRBD1 (5 bases). The V end lost 1 base, the J end lost 2 bases, and 18 bases lay between the germline ends. The germline gives CDR1 SGHTS, CDR2 YDEGEE. This CDR3 has 17 residues. The CDR3 loop is CASSLFVRTRIQETQYF. The CDR3 DNA reads TGTGCCAGCAGCTTGTTCGTGCGGACACGAATACAAGAGACCCAGTACTTC.

This clone appeared a single time. The chain uses TRBV21-1 and TRBJ2-1; the tabulated D call, TRBD2, remains unverified against the DNA. TRBV21-1 constitutes a pseudogene. The CDR3 runs to 14 residues. The chain's CDR3 is CAIQREYPYNEQFF. The CDR3 DNA reads as TGTGCCATCCAACGGGAGTACCCCTACAATGAGCAGTTCTTC.

CDR3 in amino acids: CASSIRGYNSPLHF. As DNA, the CDR3 is TGTGCCAGTAGTATAAGAGGATATAATTCACCCCTCCACTTT. This rearrangement joins TRBV19 to TRBJ1-6; D gene uncertain. CDR1 and CDR2 from the germline V gene are LNHDA and SQIVND (reference sequence). Trimming took off 2 bases at V and 4 bases at J, with 6 bases between the two ends. CDR3 size: 14 residues.

The V call is TRBV28, the J call TRBJ1-4, with 7 positions matching TRBD1. The germline gives CDR1 MDHEN, CDR2 SYDVKM. V shed 6 bases and J 2 bases; nucleotides not matched to a gene: 3. There are 14 residues in the CDR3. In nucleotides, the CDR3 is TGTGCCAGCAGGGGACAGCTGACTAATGAAAAACTGTTTTTT. It codes for CASRGQLTNEKLFF. The whole variable domain, filled in from reference TRBV28 and TRBJ1-4, reads DVKVTQSSRYLVKRTGEKVFLECVQDMDHENMFWYRQDPGLGLRLIYFSYDVKMKEKGDIPEGYSVSREKKERFSLILESASTNQTSMYLCASRGQLTNEKLFFGSGTQLSVL.

J is TRBJ1-1 and V is TRBV28; no reliable D call. Trimming pared 11 bases from V and 4 bases from J, leaving 17 bases between. The CDR3 covers 13 residues. Germline V CDR1 and CDR2: MDHEN, SYDVKM. For the CDR3, the DNA is TGTGCCGGAGGAGGAAGATGGGCCACTGAAGCTTTCTTT. As protein: CAGGGRWATEAFF. The variable domain in full, with the rest retrieved from reference TRBV28 and TRBJ1-1, is DVKVTQSSRYLVKRTGEKVFLECVQDMDHENMFWYRQDPGLGLRLIYFSYDVKMKEKGDIPEGYSVSREKKERFSLILESASTNQTSMYLCAGGGRWATEAFFGQGTRLTVV.

The CDR3 DNA reads as TGTGCCAGCTCACTAACGAGAATTTACGAGCAGTACTTC. Translating gives CASSLTRIYEQYF. The chain links TRBV18 to TRBJ2-7; D gene unclear. CDR3 length: 13 residues. The germline V gene encodes CDR1 KGHSH and CDR2 LQKENI. V was trimmed by 4 bases and J by 4 bases, leaving 11 bases between them.

The chain is built from TRBV9 and TRBJ2-1; weak D call: TRBD1 (6 bases). V gave up 4 bases and J gave up 0 bases, with 29 bases separating them. Germline V gene sequence: CDR1 SGDLS, CDR2 YYNGEE. This CDR3 is 21 amino acids long. The CDR3 nucleotides are TGTGCCAGCAGCCCGACGACCCAAACAGGGATGGTTTCGCCCTCCTACAATGAGCAGTTCTTC. Its protein product is CASSPTTQTGMVSPSYNEQFF.

This chain uses TRBV11-3 with TRBJ2-3; 8 nucleotides match TRBD2. Germline CDR1 and CDR2: SGHNT and YENEEA. The V segment lost 4 bases and the J segment 7 bases; nucleotides outside the gene matches: 13. The CDR3 covers 16 residues. CDR3 nucleotides: TGTGCCAGCAGCTCGGGGGCGGGGGGCCCCGGTTATACGCAGTATTTT. This gives the protein CASSSGAGGPGYTQYF. The entire variable domain, with the rest obtained from reference TRBV11-3 and TRBJ2-3, is as follows: EAGVVQSPRYKIIEKKQPVAFWCNPISGHNTLYWYLQNLGQGPELLIRYENEEAVDDSQLPKDRFSAERLKGVDSTLKIQPAELGDSAVYLCASSSGAGGPGYTQYFGPGTRLTVL.

The J gene is TRBJ2-3, the V gene TRBV7-8; weak D call: TRBD1 (6 bases). The CDR3 spans 18 residues. Germline-derived CDR1 and CDR2 are SGHVS and FQNEAQ. The ends were cut back, 0 bases at V and 3 bases at J, with 19 bases in the middle. In DNA, the CDR3 is TGTGCCAGCAGCTTAGCGCCTAACAGGGAACAGAGTACAGATACGCAGTATTTT. This translates into CASSLAPNREQSTDTQYF. Drawing the rest from reference TRBV7-8 and TRBJ2-3, the complete variable domain is GAGVSQSPRYKVAKRGQDVALRCDPISGHVSLFWYQQALGQGPEFLTYFQNEAQLDKSGLPSDRFFAERPEGSVSTLKIQRTQQEDSAVYLCASSLAPNREQSTDTQYFGPGTRLTVL.

This rearrangement joins TRBV5-4 to TRBJ1-6; D gene uncertain. Trimming took off 4 bases at V and 9 bases at J, with 20 bases between the two ends. The germline CDR1 and CDR2 sequences are SGHNT and YYREEE (reference sequence). CDR3 length: 16 amino acids. CDR3 sequence reads: CASSPDPAGYSSPLHF. CDR3 nucleotides: TGTGCCAGCAGCCCCGATCCAGCAGGATATTCTTCACCCCTCCACTTT.